This entry lists 24 T cell receptor beta chains sequenced from one sample in a study of type 1 regulatory T cells. For these receptors, no antigen is known. TCRdb recomputed calls from the reads with MiXCR, one row per CDR3 protein. The data show about 42,000 distinct CDR3 sequences, about 12% seen once. Specimen: cultured non-Tr1 T cells, either the whole culture or a sorted T cell fraction (not recorded which). These receptors all come from a human donor in good health.

The genes are TRBV7-6 and TRBJ1-6, with D possibly being TRBD1 (6 bases). Germline CDR1 is SGHVS and CDR2 is FNYEAQ. CDR3 length: 13 amino acids. V was pared by 11 bases and J by 1 base, with 9 bases between. This CDR3 reads CASGQSYNSPLHF. The DNA for the CDR3 is TGTGCCTCCGGACAGTCCTATAATTCACCCCTCCACTTT.

This chain joins TRBV18 and TRBJ2-5; TRBD2 aligns across 11 bases. CDR3 length: 15 residues. Looked up from germline, CDR1 is KGHSH and CDR2 is LQKENI. Trimming at V came to 4 bases and at J to 3 bases, leaving 4 bases not matched to a gene. The CDR3: CASSQTSGVEETQYF. The CDR3 DNA is TGTGCCAGCTCACAGACTAGCGGGGTTGAAGAGACCCAGTACTTC.

This clonotype was recorded many times. The rearrangement links TRBV12-3 or TRBV12-4 to TRBJ2-5, with TRBD2 identical over 14 bases. Unmatched junction bases numbered 6, after V lost 6 bases and J lost 3 bases. The CDR3 contains 16 residues. The CDR3 is CASRSGTSGGKETQYF. CDR3 bases: TGTGCCAGCAGGTCCGGGACTAGCGGGGGAAAAGAGACCCAGTACTTC.

V gene TRBV7-9 combines with J gene TRBJ1-1, with 8 bases matching TRBD1. The germline V gene encodes CDR1 SEHNR and CDR2 FQNEAQ (reference sequence). The CDR3 extends over 15 amino acids. V was clipped by 2 bases and J by 2 bases; unmatched bases: 4. Here the CDR3 reads CASSLLAGGNTEAFF. The CDR3 bases are TGTGCCAGCAGCTTATTGGCAGGGGGCAACACTGAAGCTTTCTTT.

This clonotype was counted at least ten times. J is TRBJ2-7 and V is TRBV10-3, with 11 bases identical to TRBD2. CDR1 is ENHRY, CDR2 SYGVKD, per germline. This CDR3 is 14 amino acids long. Trimming took 7 bases from V and 2 from J; bases not matched to a gene: 4. As DNA, the CDR3 is TGTGCCATCAAAACTAGCGGGAGCACCTACGAGCAGTACTTC. It codes for CAIKTSGSTYEQYF.

There are many counts of this clonotype. CDR3 loop: CAISAGQAFEAFF. CDR3 coding DNA: TGTGCCATCAGTGCCGGGCAGGCGTTTGAAGCTTTCTTT. The chain combines TRBV10-3 with TRBJ1-1; D is undetermined. CDR1 and CDR2 (germline): ENHRY, SYGVKD. V lost 4 bases, J lost 7 bases, and 13 bases lay in between. This CDR3 has 13 residues.

The V gene is TRBV20-1, the J gene TRBJ2-3, with D hard to call. Between the trimmed V and J ends, which lost 3 bases and 3 bases, there was a span of 13 bases. Looked up from germline, CDR1 is DFQATT and CDR2 is SNEGSKA (reference sequence). The CDR3 spans 14 residues. CDR3 in amino acids: CSASTTRPTDTQYF. CDR3 nucleotides: TGCAGTGCTAGCACTACCCGGCCTACAGATACGCAGTATTTT.

This clonotype was seen many times. Here the CDR3 DNA reads TGCGCCAGCAGCCGGGGACAGGTGGACTACGAGCAGTACTTC. Its protein product is CASSRGQVDYEQYF. The rearrangement uses TRBV5-1 and TRBJ2-7; 8 nucleotides match TRBD1. Unmatched junction bases numbered 6, after V lost 4 bases and J lost 3 bases. Germline V gene sequence: CDR1 SGHRS, CDR2 YFSETQ. This CDR3 has 14 amino acids.

With respect to this clonotype: Relative to the germline gene, one junction end is altered; a read error may explain this. The rearrangement uses TRBV7-2 and TRBJ2-5, with TRBD2 identical over 12 bases. The germline V gene has CDR1 SGHTA and CDR2 FQGNSA. The CDR3 is made up of 17 amino acids. The DNA of the CDR3 is TGTGGCAGCAGCTTACAAGGGACTAGCGGGTCCCAAGAGACCCAGTACTTC. Translation: CGSSLQGTSGSQETQYF.

This clonotype has just a few counts. This chain links TRBV12-3 or TRBV12-4 with TRBJ1-1; D is uncertain. The CDR3 has 15 amino acids. V lost 3 bases and J 0 bases, leaving 11 bases between the germline ends. The CDR3 loop reads CASSFGRRVNTEAFF. The CDR3 nucleotides are TGTGCCAGCAGTTTCGGTCGGAGGGTGAACACTGAAGCTTTCTTT.

In its sample, this clonotype was seen many times. The chain links TRBV12-3 or TRBV12-4 to TRBJ2-1, with TRBD2 identical over 12 bases. With V trimmed by 6 bases and J by 5 bases, 17 bases remained unmatched. This CDR3 is built from 19 residues. The CDR3 nucleotides read TGTGCCAGCAGCCTATCCCTAGCGGGAGGGACCATCATCCACAATGAGCAGTTCTTC. This gives the protein CASSLSLAGGTIIHNEQFF.

This chain connects TRBV7-6 to TRBJ2-7; 8 positions agree with TRBD2. Unmatched junction bases numbered 3, after V lost 5 bases and J lost 0 bases. CDR1 is SGHVS, CDR2 FNYEAQ, per germline. The CDR3 has 14 residues. Here the CDR3 reads CASSRAGGSYEQYF. CDR3 sequence (DNA): TGTGCCAGCAGCCGCGCGGGGGGCTCCTACGAGCAGTACTTC.

This clonotype was detected many times. The rearrangement joins TRBV7-2 to TRBJ2-3; D remains unclear. The CDR3 has 13 residues. V was cut by 2 bases and J by 5 bases, with 8 bases left in between. CDR1 is SGHTA, CDR2 FQGNSA, per germline. CDR3 bases: TGTGCCAGCAGCTTAAGGGAAGAAGATACGCAGTATTTT. Amino acid sequence: CASSLREEDTQYF.

With regard to this clonotype: A much larger clone lies a single base off, so this may be a read error. V usage is TRBV3-1 and J usage is TRBJ2-1; TRBD1 matches at 7 bases. Trimming cost V 2 bases and J 13 bases; bases outside gene matches: 14. CDR3 size: 15 residues. Germline CDR1 reads LGHDT; CDR2 reads YNNKEL (reference sequence). The CDR3 spells CASSQWLGGGETQFF. For the CDR3, the DNA is TGTGCCAGCAGCCAATGGTTAGGGGGCGGAGAGACCCAGTTCTTC.

This clonotype was seen ten or more times. The chain carries TRBV19 and TRBJ1-2, with unresolved D. V shed 6 bases and J shed 4 bases, with 18 bases lying between them. This CDR3 comprises 15 residues. From germline, CDR1 is LNHDA and CDR2 SQIVND (reference sequence). CDR3 sequence: CASSTNFKGSYGYTF. The CDR3 nucleotides read TGTGCCAGTAGCACTAACTTCAAAGGGAGCTATGGCTACACCTTC.

This clonotype was picked up many times. This rearrangement joins TRBV29-1 to TRBJ2-5, with 7 bases fitting TRBD1. The V segment lost 3 bases and the J segment 1 base; nucleotides outside the gene matches: 8. This CDR3 has 15 amino acids. Germline V gene lookup returns CDR1 SQVTM and CDR2 ANQGSEA. CDR3 residues: CSVDRGTELQETQYF. CDR3 coding DNA: TGCAGCGTTGATCGAGGGACAGAACTCCAAGAGACCCAGTACTTC.

The table lists this clonotype with many counts. The V call is TRBV7-2, the J call TRBJ2-1, with D perhaps TRBD1 (5 bases). CDR3 length: 13 residues. The germline V gene has CDR1 SGHTA and CDR2 FQGNSA. The germline V and J ends were trimmed by 3 bases and 5 bases, with 8 bases remaining between them. The CDR3 region has the DNA TGTGCCAGCAGCTTTGGACACAACAATGAGCAGTTCTTC. It yields the protein CASSFGHNNEQFF.

The sample holds a few counts of this clonotype. The junction does not match germline at one end; this may be a read error. The J gene is TRBJ2-7, the V gene TRBV5-5, with 9 bases lining up with TRBD2. Germline V gene data show CDR1 as SGHKS and CDR2 as YYEKEE (reference sequence). The CDR3 has 14 residues. The CDR3 DNA is TGCGCCAGCAGCCCGAGCGGGAGGTCGGACGAGCAGTACTTC. It yields the protein CASSPSGRSDEQYF.

This clonotype was seen more than once but under ten times. The V and J genes are TRBV5-1 and TRBJ1-2; D is ambiguous. The CDR3 is 13 amino acids. CDR1 and CDR2 from the germline V gene are SGHRS and YFSETQ. V was cut by 0 bases and J by 7 bases, with 10 bases left in between. The DNA for the CDR3 is TGCGCCAGCAGCTTGGGGACCACAAGTGGCTACACCTTC. Translated: CASSLGTTSGYTF.

The chain couples TRBV7-9 to TRBJ1-2; D call uncertain. This CDR3 spans 14 amino acids. Between the trimmed V and J ends, which lost 1 base and 6 bases, there was a span of 12 bases. Germline V gene data show CDR1 as SEHNR and CDR2 as FQNEAQ (reference sequence). The CDR3 region has the DNA TGTGCCAGCAGCTTAGGGCTCGCTTTGAATGGCTACACCTTC. It yields the protein CASSLGLALNGYTF. The full variable domain, completed using reference TRBV7-9 and TRBJ1-2, is DTGVSQNPRHKITKRGQNVTFRCDPISEHNRLYWYRQTLGQGPEFLTYFQNEAQLEKSRLLSDRFSAERPKGSFSTLEIQRTEQGDSAMYLCASSLGLALNGYTFGSGTRLTVV.

Relative to its sample, this clonotype is medium-sized (0.01 to 0.1%). This sequence joins TRBV12-3 or TRBV12-4 and TRBJ2-2; D gene unclear. This CDR3 region has 13 residues. The V and J ends lost 8 bases and 0 bases respectively, with 7 bases between them. The CDR3 nucleotides read TGTGCCAGCGGACGGGCGAACACCGGGGAGCTGTTTTTT. Translation: CASGRANTGELFF.

V gene TRBV20-1 combines with J gene TRBJ2-1; D gene unclear. Germline CDR1 and CDR2: DFQATT and SNEGSKA (reference sequence). V was pared by 5 bases and J by 3 bases, with 5 bases between. The CDR3 contains 11 residues. This chain's CDR3 is CSAGIYNEQFF. The CDR3 DNA follows: TGCAGTGCTGGGATCTACAATGAGCAGTTCTTC.

This clonotype appeared many times. CDR3 nucleotide sequence: TGCGCCAGCAGCCAAGATCCGGGACCCTATGGCTACACCTTC. Protein sequence: CASSQDPGPYGYTF. This chain links TRBV4-1 with TRBJ1-2; tentative D call: TRBD1 (5 bases). The CDR3 has 14 residues. CDR1 MGHRA and CDR2 YSYEKL come from the germline V gene. Trimming shortened V by 0 bases and J by 4 bases, and 9 bases separated the two germline ends.

The chain is built from TRBV25-1 and TRBJ2-5; 9 bases align to TRBD1. In germline, CDR1 is MGHDK, CDR2 SYGVNS. V lost 8 bases to trimming and J lost 4 bases; unmatched junction nucleotides: 8. The length of the CDR3 is 14 residues. The CDR3 loop reads CASSSLTGGETQYF. The CDR3 DNA follows: TGTGCCAGCTCCAGCCTGACAGGGGGAGAGACCCAGTACTTC.